The entry below describes one T cell receptor (beta chain). Germline-derived CDR1 and CDR2 are SGHNT and YENEEA. The V end was cut by 0 bases, the J end by 0 bases, with 16 bases between. CDR3 length equals 18 residues. This sample is part of a study of blood T cell repertoires in COVID-19. Original methodology: Quantification of nucleated cells was approximated via reference gene primer amplification. Profiling relied on immunoSEQ multiplex PCR, and the TCRdb table lists in-frame clones only, not all of them. The V and J calls and clone size come from that table; D and trimming were worked out from the DNA. The sample holds 100,000 or so clones, roughly 87% seen once.

Material: peripheral blood. The rearrangement links TRBV11-3 to TRBJ2-3, with D possibly being TRBD1 (6 bases). The source is a woman aged 50 to 65 with COVID-19, enrolled during active disease. CDR3 amino acids: CASSLDHWDNDSTDTQYF. CDR3 coding DNA: TGTGCCAGCAGCTTAGATCACTGGGACAACGATAGCACAGATACGCAGTATTTT. Full variable domain (outside the CDR3, taken from reference TRBV11-3 and TRBJ2-3): EAGVVQSPRYKIIEKKQPVAFWCNPISGHNTLYWYLQNLGQGPELLIRYENEEAVDDSQLPKDRFSAERLKGVDSTLKIQPAELGDSAVYLCASSLDHWDNDSTDTQYFGPGTRLTVL.